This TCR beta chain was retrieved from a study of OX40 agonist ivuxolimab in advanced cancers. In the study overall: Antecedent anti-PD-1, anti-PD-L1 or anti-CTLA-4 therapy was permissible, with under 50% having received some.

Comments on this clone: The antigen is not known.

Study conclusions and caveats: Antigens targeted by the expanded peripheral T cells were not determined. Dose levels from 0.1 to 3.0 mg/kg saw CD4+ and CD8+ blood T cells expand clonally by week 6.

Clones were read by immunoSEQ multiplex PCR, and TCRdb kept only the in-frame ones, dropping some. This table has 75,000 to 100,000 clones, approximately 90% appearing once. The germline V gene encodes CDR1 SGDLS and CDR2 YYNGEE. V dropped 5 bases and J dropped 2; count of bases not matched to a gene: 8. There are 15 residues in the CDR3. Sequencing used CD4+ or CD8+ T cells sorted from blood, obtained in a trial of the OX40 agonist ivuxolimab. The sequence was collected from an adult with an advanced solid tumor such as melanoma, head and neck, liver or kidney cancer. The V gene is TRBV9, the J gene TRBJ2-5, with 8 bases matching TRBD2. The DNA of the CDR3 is TGTGCCAGCAGTAAGCTAGCGGGTATGCAAGAGACCCAGTACTTC. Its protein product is CASSKLAGMQETQYF.